This T cell receptor beta chain was captured by sequencing in a study of T-cell memory formation after mild COVID-19. The wider study: Largely, the TCR clusters proved donor specific.

TCRdb analysed the 5' RACE reads with MiXCR anew, one entry per CDR3 protein. This table has 150,000 or so distinct CDR3 sequences, about 28% appearing once. From germline, CDR1 is MDHEN and CDR2 SYDVKM. With 5 bases clipped from V and 0 bases from J, the junction kept 3 bases outside the gene matches. The CDR3 runs 15 residues. Sequenced material: PBMCs or a T cell subset sorted from them (not recorded which). The origin of this receptor is an adult woman who had mild COVID-19 (a few samples of this study predate the infection). Cell type and time point are not known. This chain links TRBV28 with TRBJ2-2; 7 bases line up with TRBD1. The CDR3 loop is CASSPGQTNTGELFF. DNA of the CDR3: TGTGCCAGCAGTCCGGGACAGACGAACACCGGGGAGCTGTTTTTT.